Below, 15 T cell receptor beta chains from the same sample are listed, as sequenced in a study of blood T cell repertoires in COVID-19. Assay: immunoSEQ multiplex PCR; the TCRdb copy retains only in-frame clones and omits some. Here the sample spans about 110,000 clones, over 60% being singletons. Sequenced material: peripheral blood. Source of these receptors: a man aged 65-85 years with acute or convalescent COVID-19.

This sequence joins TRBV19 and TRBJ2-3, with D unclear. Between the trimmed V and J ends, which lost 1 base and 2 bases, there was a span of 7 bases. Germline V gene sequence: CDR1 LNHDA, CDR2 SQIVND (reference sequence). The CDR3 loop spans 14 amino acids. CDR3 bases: TGTGCCAGTAGTATAGGGCAGAACACAGATACGCAGTATTTT. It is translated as CASSIGQNTDTQYF.

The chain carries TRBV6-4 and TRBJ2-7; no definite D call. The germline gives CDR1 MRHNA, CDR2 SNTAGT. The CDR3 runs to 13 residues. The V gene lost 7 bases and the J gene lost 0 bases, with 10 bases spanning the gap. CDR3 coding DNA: TGTGCCAGCAACCTTAGCCTCTCCTACGAGCAGTACTTC. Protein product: CASNLSLSYEQYF.

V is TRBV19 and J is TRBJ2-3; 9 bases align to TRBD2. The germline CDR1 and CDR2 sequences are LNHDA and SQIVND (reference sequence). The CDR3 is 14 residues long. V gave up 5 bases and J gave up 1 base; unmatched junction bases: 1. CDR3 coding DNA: TGTGCCAGTAGTCCTAGCGGGGGCACAGATACGCAGTATTTT. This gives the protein CASSPSGGTDTQYF.

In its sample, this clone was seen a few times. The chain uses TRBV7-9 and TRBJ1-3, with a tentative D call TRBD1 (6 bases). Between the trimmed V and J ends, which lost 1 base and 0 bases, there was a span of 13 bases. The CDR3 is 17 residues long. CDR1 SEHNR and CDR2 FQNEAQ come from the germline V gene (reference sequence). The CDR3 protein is CASSLEMRGSSGNTIYF. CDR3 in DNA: TGTGCCAGCAGCTTAGAGATGAGGGGGAGCTCTGGAAACACCATATATTTT. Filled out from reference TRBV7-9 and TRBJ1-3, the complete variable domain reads DTGVSQNPRHKITKRGQNVTFRCDPISEHNRLYWYRQTLGQGPEFLTYFQNEAQLEKSRLLSDRFSAERPKGSFSTLEIQRTEQGDSAMYLCASSLEMRGSSGNTIYFGEGSWLTVV.

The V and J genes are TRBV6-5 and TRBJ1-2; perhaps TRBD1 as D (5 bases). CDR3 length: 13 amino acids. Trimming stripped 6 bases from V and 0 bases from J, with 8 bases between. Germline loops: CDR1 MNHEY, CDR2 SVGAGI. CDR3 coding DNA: TGTGCCAGCAGGGGGACTGCTAACTATGGCTACACCTTC. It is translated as CASRGTANYGYTF.

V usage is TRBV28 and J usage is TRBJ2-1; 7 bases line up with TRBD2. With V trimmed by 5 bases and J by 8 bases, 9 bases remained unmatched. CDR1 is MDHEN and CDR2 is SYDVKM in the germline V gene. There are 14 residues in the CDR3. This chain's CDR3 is CASSGSQGGYEQFF. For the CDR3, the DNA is TGTGCCAGCAGTGGCTCGCAGGGAGGGTATGAGCAGTTCTTC.

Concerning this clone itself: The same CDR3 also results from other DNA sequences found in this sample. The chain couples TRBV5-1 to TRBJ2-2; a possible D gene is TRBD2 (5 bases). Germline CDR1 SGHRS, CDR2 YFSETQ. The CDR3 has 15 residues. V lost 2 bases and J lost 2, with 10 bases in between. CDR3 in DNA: TGCGCCAGCAGCTTAGGAGGAGCCAACACCGGGGAGCTGTTTTTT. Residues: CASSLGGANTGELFF.

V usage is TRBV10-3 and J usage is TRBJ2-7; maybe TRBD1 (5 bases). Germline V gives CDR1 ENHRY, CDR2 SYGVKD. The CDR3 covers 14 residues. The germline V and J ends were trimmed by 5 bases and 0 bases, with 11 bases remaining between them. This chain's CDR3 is CAISPDTFSYEQYF. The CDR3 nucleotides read TGTGCCATCAGTCCGGACACCTTCTCCTACGAGCAGTACTTC.

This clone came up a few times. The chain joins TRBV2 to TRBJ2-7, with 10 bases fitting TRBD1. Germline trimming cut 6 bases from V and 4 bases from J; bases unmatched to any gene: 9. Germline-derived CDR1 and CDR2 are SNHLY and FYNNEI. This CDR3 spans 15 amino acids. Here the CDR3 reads CASRDGQGVGYEQYF. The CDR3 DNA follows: TGTGCCAGCAGAGATGGACAGGGGGTAGGTTACGAGCAGTACTTC.

The CDR3 bases are TGTGCCAGCAGGGTACAGGGGGAAAACATTCAGTACTTC. Translation: CASRVQGENIQYF. V gene TRBV6-5 combines with J gene TRBJ2-4; 8 nucleotides align to TRBD1. This CDR3 is built from 13 residues. Germline CDR1 reads MNHEY; CDR2 reads SVGAGI. Trimming cost V 6 bases and J 5 bases; bases outside gene matches: 3.

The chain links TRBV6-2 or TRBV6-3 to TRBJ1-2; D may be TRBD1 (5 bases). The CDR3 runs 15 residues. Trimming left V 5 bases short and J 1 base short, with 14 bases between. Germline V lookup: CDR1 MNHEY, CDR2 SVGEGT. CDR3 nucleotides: TGTGCCAGCAGTGTTTGGACACTTTTTAACTATGGCTACACCTTC. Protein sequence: CASSVWTLFNYGYTF.

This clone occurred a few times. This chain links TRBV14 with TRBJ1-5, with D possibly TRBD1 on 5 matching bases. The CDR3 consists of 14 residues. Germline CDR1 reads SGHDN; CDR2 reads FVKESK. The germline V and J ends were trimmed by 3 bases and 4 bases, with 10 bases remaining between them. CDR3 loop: CASSQWGVNQPQHF. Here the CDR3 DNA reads TGTGCCAGCAGCCAGTGGGGGGTGAATCAGCCCCAGCATTTT.

The DNA for the CDR3 is TGTGCCAGCAGCCAGGACAATTACAAAAACATTCAGTACTTC. Its protein is CASSQDNYKNIQYF. The chain is built from TRBV7-2 and TRBJ2-4; possible D gene TRBD1, 5 bases. The germline V gene has CDR1 SGHTA and CDR2 FQGNSA. V was clipped by 5 bases and J by 3 bases, with 11 bases between them. The CDR3 consists of 14 residues. The full variable domain, rest sourced from reference TRBV7-2 and TRBJ2-4, is GAGVSQSPSNKVTEKGKDVELRCDPISGHTALYWYRQSLGQGLEFLIYFQGNSAPDKSGLPSDRFSAERTGGSVSTLTIQRTQQEDSAVYLCASSQDNYKNIQYFGAGTRLSVL.

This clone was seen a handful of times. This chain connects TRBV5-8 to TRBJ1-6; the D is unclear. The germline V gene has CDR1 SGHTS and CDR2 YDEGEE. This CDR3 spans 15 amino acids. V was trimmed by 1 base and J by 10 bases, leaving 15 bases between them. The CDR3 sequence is CASSLKTGVGSPLHF. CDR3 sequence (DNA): TGTGCCAGCAGCTTGAAAACCGGGGTTGGGTCACCCCTCCACTTT.

CDR3 in amino acids: CASGPEAGEKLFF. As DNA, the CDR3 is TGTGCTAGTGGTCCCGAGGCGGGTGAAAAACTGTTTTTT. The rearrangement links TRBV12-5 to TRBJ1-4; D is undetermined. Germline loops: CDR1 LGHNT, CDR2 FRNRAP. The CDR3 spans 13 residues. The ends were cut back, 5 bases at V and 7 bases at J, with 11 bases in the middle.